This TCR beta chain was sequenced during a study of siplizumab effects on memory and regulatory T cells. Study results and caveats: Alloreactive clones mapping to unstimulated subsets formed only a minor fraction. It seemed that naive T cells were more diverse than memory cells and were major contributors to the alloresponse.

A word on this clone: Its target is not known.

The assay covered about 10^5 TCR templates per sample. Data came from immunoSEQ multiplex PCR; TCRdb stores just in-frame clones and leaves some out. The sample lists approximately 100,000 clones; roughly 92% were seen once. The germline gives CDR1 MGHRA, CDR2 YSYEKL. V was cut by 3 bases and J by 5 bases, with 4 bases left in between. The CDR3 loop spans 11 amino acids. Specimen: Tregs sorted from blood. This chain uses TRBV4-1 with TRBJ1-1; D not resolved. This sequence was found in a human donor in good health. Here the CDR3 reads CASSHFTEAFF. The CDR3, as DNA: TGCGCCAGCAGCCATTTTACTGAAGCTTTCTTT.